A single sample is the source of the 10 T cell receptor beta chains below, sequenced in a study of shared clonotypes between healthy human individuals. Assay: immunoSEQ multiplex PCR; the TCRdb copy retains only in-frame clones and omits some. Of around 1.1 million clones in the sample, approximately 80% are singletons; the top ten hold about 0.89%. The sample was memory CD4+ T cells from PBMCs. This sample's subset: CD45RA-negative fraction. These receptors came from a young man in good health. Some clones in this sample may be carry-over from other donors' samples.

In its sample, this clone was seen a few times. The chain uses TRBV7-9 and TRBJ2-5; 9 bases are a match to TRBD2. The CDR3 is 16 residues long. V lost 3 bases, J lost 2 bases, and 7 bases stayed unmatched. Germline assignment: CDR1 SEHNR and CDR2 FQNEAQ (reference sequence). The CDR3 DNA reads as TGTGCCAGCAGCTTCGGTAGCGGGAGTGGTCAAGAGACCCAGTACTTC. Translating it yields CASSFGSGSGQETQYF.

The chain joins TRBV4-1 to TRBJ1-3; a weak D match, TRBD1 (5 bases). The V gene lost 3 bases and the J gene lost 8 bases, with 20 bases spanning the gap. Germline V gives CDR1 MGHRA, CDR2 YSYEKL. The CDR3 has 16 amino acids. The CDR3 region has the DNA TGCGCCAGCAGCCAGCCTTCCAACTTTGGGGGGTACACCATATATTTT. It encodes CASSQPSNFGGYTIYF.

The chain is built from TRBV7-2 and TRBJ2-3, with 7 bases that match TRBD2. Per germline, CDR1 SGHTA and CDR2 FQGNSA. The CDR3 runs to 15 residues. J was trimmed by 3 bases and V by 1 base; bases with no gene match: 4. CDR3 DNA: TGTGCCAGCAGCTTAGGGGCGGGAGTTACAGATACGCAGTATTTT. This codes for CASSLGAGVTDTQYF. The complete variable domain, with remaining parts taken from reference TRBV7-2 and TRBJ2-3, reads GAGVSQSPSNKVTEKGKDVELRCDPISGHTALYWYRQSLGQGLEFLIYFQGNSAPDKSGLPSDRFSAERTGGSVSTLTIQRTQQEDSAVYLCASSLGAGVTDTQYFGPGTRLTVL.

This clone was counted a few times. CDR3: CASSIYSLGYTF. The CDR3 DNA reads as TGTGCCAGTAGTATCTATTCCCTTGGCTACACCTTC. The gene calls are TRBV19 and TRBJ1-2; D not resolved. Germline loops: CDR1 LNHDA, CDR2 SQIVND (reference sequence). The CDR3 extends over 12 amino acids. The V end was cut by 3 bases, the J end by 7 bases, with 9 bases between.

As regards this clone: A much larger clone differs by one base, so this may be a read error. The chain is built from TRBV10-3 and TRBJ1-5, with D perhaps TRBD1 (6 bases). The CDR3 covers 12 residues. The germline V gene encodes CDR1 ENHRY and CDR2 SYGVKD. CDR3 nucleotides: TGTACCATCGGGGGCCGAGATCAGCCCCAGCATTTT. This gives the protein CTIGGRDQPQHF.

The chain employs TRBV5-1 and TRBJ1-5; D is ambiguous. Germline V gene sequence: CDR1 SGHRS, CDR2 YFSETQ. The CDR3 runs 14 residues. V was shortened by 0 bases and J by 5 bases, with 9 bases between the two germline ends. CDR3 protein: CASSLDGDYQPQHF. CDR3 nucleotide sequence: TGCGCCAGCAGCTTGGACGGAGATTATCAGCCCCAGCATTTT.

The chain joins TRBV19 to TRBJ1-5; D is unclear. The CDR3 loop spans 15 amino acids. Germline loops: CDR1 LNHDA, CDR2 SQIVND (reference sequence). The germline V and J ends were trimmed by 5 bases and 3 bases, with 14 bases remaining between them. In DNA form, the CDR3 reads TGTGCCAGTAGTTTTAATGGGCAGATCAATCAGCCCCAGCATTTT. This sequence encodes CASSFNGQINQPQHF.

The CDR3 DNA reads TGTGCCAGCAGTCAAATTGCTGGGGAGCTGTTTTTT. Translated: CASSQIAGELFF. The V and J genes are TRBV6-1 and TRBJ2-2; D gene ambiguous. The V end lost 5 bases, the J end lost 8 bases, and 9 bases lay between the germline ends. CDR1 MNHNS and CDR2 SASEGT come from the germline V gene. The CDR3 length is 12 residues.

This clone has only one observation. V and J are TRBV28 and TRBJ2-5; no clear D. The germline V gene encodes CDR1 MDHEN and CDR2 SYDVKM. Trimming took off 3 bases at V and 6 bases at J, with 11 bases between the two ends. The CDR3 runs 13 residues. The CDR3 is CASSLSGGQTQYF. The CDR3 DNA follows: TGTGCCAGCAGTTTGTCGGGTGGCCAGACCCAGTACTTC.

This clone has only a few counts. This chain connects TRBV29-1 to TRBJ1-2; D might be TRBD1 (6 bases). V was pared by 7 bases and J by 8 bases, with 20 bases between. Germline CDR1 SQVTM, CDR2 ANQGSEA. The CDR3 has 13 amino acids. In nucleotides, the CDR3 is TGCAGCGCTGGAAACGGACAGCAAGGCGGCTACACCTTC. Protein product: CSAGNGQQGGYTF.